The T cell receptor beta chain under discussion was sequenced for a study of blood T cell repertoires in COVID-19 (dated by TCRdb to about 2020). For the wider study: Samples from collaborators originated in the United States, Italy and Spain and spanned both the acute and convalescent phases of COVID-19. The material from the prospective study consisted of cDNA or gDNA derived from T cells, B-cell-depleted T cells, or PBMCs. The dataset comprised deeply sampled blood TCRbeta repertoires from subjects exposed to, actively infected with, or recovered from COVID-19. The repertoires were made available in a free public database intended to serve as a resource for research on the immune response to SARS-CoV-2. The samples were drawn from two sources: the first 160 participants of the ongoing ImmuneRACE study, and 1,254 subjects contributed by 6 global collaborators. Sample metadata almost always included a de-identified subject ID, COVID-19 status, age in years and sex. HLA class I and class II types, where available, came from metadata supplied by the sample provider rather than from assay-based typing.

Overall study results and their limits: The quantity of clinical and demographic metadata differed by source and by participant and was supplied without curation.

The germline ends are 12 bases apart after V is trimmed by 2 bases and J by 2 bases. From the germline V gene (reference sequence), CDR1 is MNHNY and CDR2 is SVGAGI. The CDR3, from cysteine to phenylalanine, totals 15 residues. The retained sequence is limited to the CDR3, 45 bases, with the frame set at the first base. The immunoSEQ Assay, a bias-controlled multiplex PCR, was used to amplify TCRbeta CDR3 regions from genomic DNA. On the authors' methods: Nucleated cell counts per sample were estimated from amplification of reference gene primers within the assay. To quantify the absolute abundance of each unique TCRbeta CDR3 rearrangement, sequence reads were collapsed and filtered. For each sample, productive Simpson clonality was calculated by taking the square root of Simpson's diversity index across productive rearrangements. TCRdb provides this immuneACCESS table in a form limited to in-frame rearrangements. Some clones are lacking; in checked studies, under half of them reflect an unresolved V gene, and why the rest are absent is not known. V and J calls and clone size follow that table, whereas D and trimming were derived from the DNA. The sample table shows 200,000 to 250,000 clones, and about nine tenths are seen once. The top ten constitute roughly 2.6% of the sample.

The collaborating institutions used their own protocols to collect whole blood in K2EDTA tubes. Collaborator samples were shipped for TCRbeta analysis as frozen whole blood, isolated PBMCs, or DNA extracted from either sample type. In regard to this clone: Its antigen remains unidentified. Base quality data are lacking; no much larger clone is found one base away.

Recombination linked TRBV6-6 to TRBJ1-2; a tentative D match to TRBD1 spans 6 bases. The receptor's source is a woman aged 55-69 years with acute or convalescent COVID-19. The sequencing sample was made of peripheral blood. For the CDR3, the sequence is CASSYQQGSNYGYTF. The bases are TGTGCCAGCAGTTACCAACAGGGTTCAAACTATGGCTACACCTTC.